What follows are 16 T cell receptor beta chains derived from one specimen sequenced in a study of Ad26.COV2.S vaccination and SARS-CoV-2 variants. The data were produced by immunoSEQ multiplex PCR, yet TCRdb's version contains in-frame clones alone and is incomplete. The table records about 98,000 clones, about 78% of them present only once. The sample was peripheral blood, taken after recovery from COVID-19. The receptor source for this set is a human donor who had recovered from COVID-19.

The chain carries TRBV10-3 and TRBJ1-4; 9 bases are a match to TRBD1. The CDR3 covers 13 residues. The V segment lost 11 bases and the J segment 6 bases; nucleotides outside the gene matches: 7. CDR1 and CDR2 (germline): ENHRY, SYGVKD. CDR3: CASGTGKDEKLFF. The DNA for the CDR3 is TGTGCCTCCGGGACAGGGAAGGATGAAAAACTGTTTTTT.

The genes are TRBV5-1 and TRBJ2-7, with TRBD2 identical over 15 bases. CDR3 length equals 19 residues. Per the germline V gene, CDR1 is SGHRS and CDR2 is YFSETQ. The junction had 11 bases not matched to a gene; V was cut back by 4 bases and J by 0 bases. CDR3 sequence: CASSLQGTSGGSSSYEQYF. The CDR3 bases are TGCGCCAGCAGCCTACAAGGGACTAGCGGGGGGTCGAGCTCCTACGAGCAGTACTTC. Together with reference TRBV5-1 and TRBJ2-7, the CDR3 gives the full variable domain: KAGVTQTPRYLIKTRGQQVTLSCSPISGHRSVSWYQQTPGQGLQFLFEYFSETQRNKGNFPGRFSGRQFSNSRSEMNVSTLELGDSALYLCASSLQGTSGGSSSYEQYFGPGTRLTVT.

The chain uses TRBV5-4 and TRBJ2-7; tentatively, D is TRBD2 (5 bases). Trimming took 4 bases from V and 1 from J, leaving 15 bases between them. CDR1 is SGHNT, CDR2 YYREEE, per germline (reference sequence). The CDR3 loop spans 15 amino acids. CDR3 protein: CASSDARDISYEQYF. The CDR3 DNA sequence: TGTGCCAGCAGCGACGCCCGGGATATTTCCTACGAGCAGTACTTC.

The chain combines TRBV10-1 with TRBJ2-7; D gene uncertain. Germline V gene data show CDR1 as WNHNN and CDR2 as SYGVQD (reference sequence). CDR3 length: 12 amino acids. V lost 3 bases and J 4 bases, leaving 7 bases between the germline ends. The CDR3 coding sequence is TGCGCCAGCAGTGAAAAGTCGTACGAGCAGTACTTC. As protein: CASSEKSYEQYF.

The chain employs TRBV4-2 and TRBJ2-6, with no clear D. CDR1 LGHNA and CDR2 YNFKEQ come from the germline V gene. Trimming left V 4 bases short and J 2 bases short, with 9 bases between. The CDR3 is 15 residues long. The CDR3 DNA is TGTGCCAGCAGCCTACGACATACTGGGGCCAACGTCCTGACTTTC. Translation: CASSLRHTGANVLTF.

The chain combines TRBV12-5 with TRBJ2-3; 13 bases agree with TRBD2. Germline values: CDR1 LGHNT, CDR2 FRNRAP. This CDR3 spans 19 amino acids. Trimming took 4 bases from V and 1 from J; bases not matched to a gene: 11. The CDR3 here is CASGSPTSGGRLGTDTQYF. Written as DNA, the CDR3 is TGTGCTAGTGGTTCCCCGACTAGCGGGGGGCGACTTGGCACAGATACGCAGTATTTT. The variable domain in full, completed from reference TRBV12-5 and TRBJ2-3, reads DARVTQTPRHKVTEMGQEVTMRCQPILGHNTVFWYRQTMMQGLELLAYFRNRAPLDDSGMPKDRFSAEMPDATLATLKIQPSEPRDSAVYFCASGSPTSGGRLGTDTQYFGPGTRLTVL.

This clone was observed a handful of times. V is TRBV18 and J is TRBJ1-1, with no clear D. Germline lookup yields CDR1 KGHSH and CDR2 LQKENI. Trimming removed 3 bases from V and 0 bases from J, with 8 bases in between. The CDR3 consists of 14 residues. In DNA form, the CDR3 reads TGTGCCAGCTCACCGGTGGGGATGAACACTGAAGCTTTCTTT. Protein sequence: CASSPVGMNTEAFF.

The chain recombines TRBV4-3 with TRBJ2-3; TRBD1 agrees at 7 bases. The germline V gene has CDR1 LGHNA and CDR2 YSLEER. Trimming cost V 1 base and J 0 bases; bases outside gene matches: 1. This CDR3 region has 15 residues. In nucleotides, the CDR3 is TGCGCCAGCAGCCAAGGGGACAGAAGCACAGATACGCAGTATTTT. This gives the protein CASSQGDRSTDTQYF.

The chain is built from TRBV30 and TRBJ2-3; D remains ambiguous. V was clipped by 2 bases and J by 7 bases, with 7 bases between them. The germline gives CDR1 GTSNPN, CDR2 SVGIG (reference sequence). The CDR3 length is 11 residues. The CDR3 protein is CAWSQGNTQYF. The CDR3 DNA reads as TGTGCCTGGAGTCAAGGGAATACGCAGTATTTT.

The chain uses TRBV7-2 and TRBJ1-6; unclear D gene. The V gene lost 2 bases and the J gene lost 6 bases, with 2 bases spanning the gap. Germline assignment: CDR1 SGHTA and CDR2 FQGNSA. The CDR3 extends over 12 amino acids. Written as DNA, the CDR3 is TGTGCCAGCAGCTTACGTAATTCACCCCTCCACTTT. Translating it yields CASSLRNSPLHF.

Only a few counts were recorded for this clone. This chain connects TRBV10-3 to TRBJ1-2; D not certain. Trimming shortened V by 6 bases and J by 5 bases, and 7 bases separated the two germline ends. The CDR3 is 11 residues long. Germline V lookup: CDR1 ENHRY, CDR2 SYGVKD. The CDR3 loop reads CAISAEYGYTF. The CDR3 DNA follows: TGTGCCATCAGCGCCGAGTATGGCTACACCTTC.

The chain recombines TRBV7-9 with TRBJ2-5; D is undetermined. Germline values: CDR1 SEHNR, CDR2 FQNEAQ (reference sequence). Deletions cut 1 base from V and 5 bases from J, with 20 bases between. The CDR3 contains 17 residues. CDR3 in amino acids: CASSLVDVTLTRETQYF. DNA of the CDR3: TGTGCCAGCAGCTTAGTCGACGTGACCCTCACAAGGGAGACCCAGTACTTC.

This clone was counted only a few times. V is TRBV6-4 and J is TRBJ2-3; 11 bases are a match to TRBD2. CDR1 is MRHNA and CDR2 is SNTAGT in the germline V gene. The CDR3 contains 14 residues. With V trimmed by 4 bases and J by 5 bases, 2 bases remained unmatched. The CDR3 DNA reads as TGTGCCAGCAGTGTAGCGGGGGGGAAAGATACGCAGTATTTT. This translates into CASSVAGGKDTQYF.

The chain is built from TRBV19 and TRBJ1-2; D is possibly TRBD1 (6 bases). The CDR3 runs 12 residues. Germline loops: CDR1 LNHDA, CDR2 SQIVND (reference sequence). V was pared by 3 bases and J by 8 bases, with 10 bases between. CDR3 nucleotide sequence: TGTGCCAGTAGTATCAGGGGAGGCGGCTACACCTTC. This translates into CASSIRGGGYTF.

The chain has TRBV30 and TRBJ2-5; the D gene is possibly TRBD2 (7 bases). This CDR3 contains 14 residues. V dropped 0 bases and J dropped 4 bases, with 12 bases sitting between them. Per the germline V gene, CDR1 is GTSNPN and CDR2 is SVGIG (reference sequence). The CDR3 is CAWSVRGHGETQYF. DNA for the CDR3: TGTGCCTGGAGTGTGCGGGGGCACGGAGAGACCCAGTACTTC.

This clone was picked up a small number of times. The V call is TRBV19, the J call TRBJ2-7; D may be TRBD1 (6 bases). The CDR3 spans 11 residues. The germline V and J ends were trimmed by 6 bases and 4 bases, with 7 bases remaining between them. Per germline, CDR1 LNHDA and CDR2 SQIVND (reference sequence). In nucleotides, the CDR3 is TGTGCCAGTAGAACAGGGTACGAGCAGTACTTC. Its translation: CASRTGYEQYF.